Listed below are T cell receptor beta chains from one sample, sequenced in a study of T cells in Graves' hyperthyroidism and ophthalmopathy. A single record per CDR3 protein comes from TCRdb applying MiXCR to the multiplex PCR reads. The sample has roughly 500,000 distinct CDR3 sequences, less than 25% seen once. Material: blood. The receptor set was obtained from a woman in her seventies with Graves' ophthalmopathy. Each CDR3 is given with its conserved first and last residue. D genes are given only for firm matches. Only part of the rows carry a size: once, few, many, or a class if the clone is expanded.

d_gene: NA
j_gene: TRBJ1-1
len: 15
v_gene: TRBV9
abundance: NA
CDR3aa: CTSSVRGGMNTEAFF
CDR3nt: TGTACCAGCAGCGTGAGGGGGGGGATGAACACTGAAGCTTTCTTT

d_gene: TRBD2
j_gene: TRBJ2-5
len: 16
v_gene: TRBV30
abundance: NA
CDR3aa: CAWSPGLAGVQETQYF
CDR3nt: TGTGCCTGGAGTCCAGGACTAGCGGGAGTGCAAGAGACCCAGTACTTC

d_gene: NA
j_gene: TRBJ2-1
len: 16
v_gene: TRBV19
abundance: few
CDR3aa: CASSMGGQGARNEQFF
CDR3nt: TGTGCCAGTAGTATGGGGGGGCAGGGGGCCAGGAATGAGCAGTTCTTC

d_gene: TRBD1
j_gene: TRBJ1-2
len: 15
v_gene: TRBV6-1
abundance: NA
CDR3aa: CASSESGQGAQGYTF
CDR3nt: TGTGCCAGCAGTGAATCTGGACAGGGGGCGCAGGGCTACACCTTC

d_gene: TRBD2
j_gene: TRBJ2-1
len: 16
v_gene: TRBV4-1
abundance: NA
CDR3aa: CASSLRLAGEGNEQFF
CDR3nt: TGCGCCAGCAGCCTTCGACTAGCGGGAGAGGGAAATGAGCAGTTCTTC

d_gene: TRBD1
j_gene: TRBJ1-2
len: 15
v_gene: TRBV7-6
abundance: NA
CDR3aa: CASSSPDRGVYGYTF
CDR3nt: TGTGCCAGCAGCTCCCCGGACAGGGGAGTCTATGGCTACACCTTC

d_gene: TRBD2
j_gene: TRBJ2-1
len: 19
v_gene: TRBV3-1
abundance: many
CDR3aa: CASSQRLAGGTGSYNEQFF
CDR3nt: TGTGCCAGCAGCCAAAGACTAGCGGGAGGGACGGGTTCCTACAATGAGCAGTTCTTC

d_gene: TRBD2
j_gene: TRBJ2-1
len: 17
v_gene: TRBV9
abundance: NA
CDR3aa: CASSTRPLAGVRNEQFF
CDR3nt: TGTGCCAGCAGCACCCGTCCACTAGCGGGAGTAAGAAATGAGCAGTTCTTC

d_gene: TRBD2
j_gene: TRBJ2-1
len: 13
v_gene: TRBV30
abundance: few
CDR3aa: CAWRGTSFNEQFF
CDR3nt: TGTGCCTGGAGAGGGACTAGTTTCAATGAGCAGTTCTTC

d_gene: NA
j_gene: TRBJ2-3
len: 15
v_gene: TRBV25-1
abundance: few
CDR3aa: CASSESRTITDTQYF
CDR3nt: TGTGCCAGCAGTGAATCCCGGACAATCACAGATACGCAGTATTTT

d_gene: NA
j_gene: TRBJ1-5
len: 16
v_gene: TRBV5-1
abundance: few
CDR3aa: CASSLKGPGSNQPQHF
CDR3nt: TGCGCCAGCAGCTTGAAGGGGCCAGGGAGCAATCAGCCCCAGCATTTT

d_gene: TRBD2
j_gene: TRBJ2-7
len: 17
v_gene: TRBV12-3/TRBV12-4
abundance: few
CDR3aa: CASSLGQGLAGANEQYF
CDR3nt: TGTGCCAGCAGTTTAGGACAGGGACTAGCGGGAGCTAACGAGCAGTACTTC

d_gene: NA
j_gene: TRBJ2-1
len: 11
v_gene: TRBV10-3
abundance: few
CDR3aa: CAISGINEQFF
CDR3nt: TGTGCCATCAGTGGGATAAATGAGCAGTTCTTC

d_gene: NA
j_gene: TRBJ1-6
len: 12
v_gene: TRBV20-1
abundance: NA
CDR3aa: CSATRNNSPLHF
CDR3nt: TGCAGTGCCACCAGGAATAATTCACCCCTCCACTTT

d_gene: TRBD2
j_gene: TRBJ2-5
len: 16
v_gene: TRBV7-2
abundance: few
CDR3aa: CASSLYGGAGVETQYF
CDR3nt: TGTGCCAGCAGCTTATACGGAGGGGCGGGAGTTGAGACCCAGTACTTC

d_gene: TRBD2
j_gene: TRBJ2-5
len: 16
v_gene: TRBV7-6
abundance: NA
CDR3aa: CASSRREGLVQETQYF
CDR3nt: TGTGCCAGCAGCCGTCGGGAGGGCCTTGTTCAAGAGACCCAGTACTTC

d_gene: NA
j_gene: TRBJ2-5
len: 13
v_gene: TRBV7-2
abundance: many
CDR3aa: CASSPDSFRTQYF
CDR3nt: TGTGCCAGCAGCCCGGATAGTTTTCGGACCCAGTACTTC